Listed below are T cell receptor beta chains from one sample, sequenced in a study of Graves' ophthalmopathy and Graves' hyperthyroidism. MiXCR, applied by TCRdb to the multiplex PCR reads, yields one record per CDR3 protein. This table holds 500,000 to 800,000 distinct CDR3 sequences, over 40% found once. The specimen was peripheral blood. These receptors came from an adult man with Graves' ophthalmopathy. Each CDR3 is given with its conserved first and last residue. Fields, in order: clone size, J gene, D gene, V gene, CDR3 DNA, CDR3 protein. A D gene is named only where the DNA matches it firmly. A clone size is listed for some rows: how often the clone was seen (once, few, many), or a class if it is expanded.

>NA|TRBJ2-7|TRBD1|TRBV19
TGTGCCACGACTGGACAGGGTCCCTACGAGCAGTACTTC
CATTGQGPYEQYF
>many|TRBJ2-7|NA|TRBV5-1
TGCGCCAGCAGCTGGAGGCTGAGTAGCAGCTCCTACGAGCAGTACTTC
CASSWRLSSSSYEQYF
>NA|TRBJ1-1|NA|TRBV30
TGTGCCTGGAGTGAGGGGGGCGGCACTGAAGCTTTCTTT
CAWSEGGGTEAFF
>NA|TRBJ1-4|NA|TRBV15
TGTGCCACCAGCAGAGGTAGCGGGAGTGGACATGAAAAACTGTTTTTT
CATSRGSGSGHEKLFF
>NA|TRBJ1-3|NA|TRBV12-5
TGTGCTAGTGGTTCAGGGTACTCTGGAAACACCATATATTTT
CASGSGYSGNTIYF
>many|TRBJ1-1|NA|TRBV12-3/TRBV12-4
TGTGCCAGCAGTCTCCCCGGACGGGGGAACACTGAAGCTTTCTTT
CASSLPGRGNTEAFF
>NA|TRBJ1-4|NA|TRBV19
TGTGCCAGTAACGGGGCAACTGAAAAACTGTTTTTT
CASNGATEKLFF
>many|TRBJ2-2|TRBD2|TRBV15
TGTGCCACCAGCGCGCACTCTACCCTACTAGCGGGGGCCGGGGAGCTGTTTTTT
CATSAHSTLLAGAGELFF
>many|TRBJ2-2|NA|TRBV4-1
TGCGCCAGCAGCCAAGAGGGGACGCCGAACACCGGGGAGCTGTTTTTT
CASSQEGTPNTGELFF
>few|TRBJ1-3|TRBD1|TRBV12-3/TRBV12-4
TGTGCCAGCAGTCGACAGGGTGCGGCTGGAAACACCATATATTTT
CASSRQGAAGNTIYF
>NA|TRBJ1-3|TRBD1|TRBV25-1
TGTGCCAGCAGCGATCCGGGACAGGCGACCACCATATATTTT
CASSDPGQATTIYF
>NA|TRBJ2-6|TRBD1|TRBV25-1
TGTGCCAGCAGTGCTCGCAGGCGGGACAGGGGGCTTACGCTTTGGGTTTGGACTGAAGCTTTC
CASSARRRDRGLTLWVWTEAF
>few|TRBJ1-6|NA|TRBV27
TGTGCCACGGGACCCAATTCACCCCTCCACTTT
CATGPNSPLHF
>many|TRBJ1-1|TRBD1|TRBV12-3/TRBV12-4
TGTGCCAGCAGTCCCCAGACAGGGCCCGAAGCTTTCTTT
CASSPQTGPEAFF
>NA|TRBJ2-3|TRBD2|TRBV19
TGTGCCAGTAGTATCGAGCGGGGGTACACAGATACGCAGTATTTT
CASSIERGYTDTQYF
>many|TRBJ1-5|NA|TRBV20-1
TGCAGTGCTAGAGGCCTCAGGGAAGGGCCCCAGCATTTT
CSARGLREGPQHF
>many|TRBJ1-4|NA|TRBV7-9
TGTGCCAGCAGCCCGTTTTTGGACGGCGAAAAACTGTTTTTT
CASSPFLDGEKLFF